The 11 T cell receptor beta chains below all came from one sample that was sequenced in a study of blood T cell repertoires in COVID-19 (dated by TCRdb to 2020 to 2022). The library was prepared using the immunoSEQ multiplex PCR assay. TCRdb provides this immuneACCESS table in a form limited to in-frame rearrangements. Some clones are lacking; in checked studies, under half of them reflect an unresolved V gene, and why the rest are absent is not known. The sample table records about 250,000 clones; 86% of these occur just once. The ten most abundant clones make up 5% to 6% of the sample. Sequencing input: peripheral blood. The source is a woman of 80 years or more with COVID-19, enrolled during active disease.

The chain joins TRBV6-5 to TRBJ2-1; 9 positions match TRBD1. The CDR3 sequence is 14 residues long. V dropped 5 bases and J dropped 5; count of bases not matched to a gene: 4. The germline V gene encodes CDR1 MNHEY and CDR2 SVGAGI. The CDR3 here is CASSRTGVDNEQFF. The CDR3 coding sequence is TGTGCCAGCAGTCGGACAGGGGTCGACAATGAGCAGTTCTTC.

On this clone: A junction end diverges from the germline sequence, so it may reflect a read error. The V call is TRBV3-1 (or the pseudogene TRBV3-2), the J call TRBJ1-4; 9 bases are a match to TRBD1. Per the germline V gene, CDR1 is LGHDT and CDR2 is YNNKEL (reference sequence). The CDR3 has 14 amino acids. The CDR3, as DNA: TGTGCCAGCAGCCAAGAAGGGAGTGGGACAGGGCAATACTTT. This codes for CASSQEGSGTGQYF.

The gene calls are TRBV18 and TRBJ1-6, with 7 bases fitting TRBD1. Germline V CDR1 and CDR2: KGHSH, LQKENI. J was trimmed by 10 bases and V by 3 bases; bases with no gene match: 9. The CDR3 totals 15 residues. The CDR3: CASSPRGTEESPLHF. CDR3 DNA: TGTGCCAGCTCACCCCGCGGGACAGAAGAATCACCCCTCCACTTT.

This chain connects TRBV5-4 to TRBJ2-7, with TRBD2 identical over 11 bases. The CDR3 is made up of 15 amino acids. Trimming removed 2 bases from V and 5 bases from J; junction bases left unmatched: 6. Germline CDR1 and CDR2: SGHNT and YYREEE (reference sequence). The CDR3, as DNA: TGTGCCAGCAGCTTTCTAGCGGGGGGTATCCACGAGCAGTACGTC. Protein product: CASSFLAGGIHEQYV.

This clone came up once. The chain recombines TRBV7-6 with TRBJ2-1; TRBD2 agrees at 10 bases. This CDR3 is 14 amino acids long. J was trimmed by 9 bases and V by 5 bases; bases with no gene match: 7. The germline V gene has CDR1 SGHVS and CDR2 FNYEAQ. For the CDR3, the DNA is TGTGCCAGCAGCACAGCGGGGGGGCCGAGTGAGCAGTTCTTC. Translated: CASSTAGGPSEQFF.

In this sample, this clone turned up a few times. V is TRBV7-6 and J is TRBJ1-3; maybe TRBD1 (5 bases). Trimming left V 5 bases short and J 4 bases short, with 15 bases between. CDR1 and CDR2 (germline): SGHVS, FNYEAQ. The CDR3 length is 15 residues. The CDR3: CASSLQASRGNTIYF. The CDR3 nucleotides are TGTGCCAGCAGCCTACAGGCTTCGAGAGGAAACACCATATATTTT.

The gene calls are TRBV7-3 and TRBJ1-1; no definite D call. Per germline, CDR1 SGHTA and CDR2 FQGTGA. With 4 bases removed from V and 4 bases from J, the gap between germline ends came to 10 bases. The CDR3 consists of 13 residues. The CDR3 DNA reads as TGTGCCAGCAGCTCCATCCCGAGCACTGAAGCTTTCTTT. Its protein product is CASSSIPSTEAFF.

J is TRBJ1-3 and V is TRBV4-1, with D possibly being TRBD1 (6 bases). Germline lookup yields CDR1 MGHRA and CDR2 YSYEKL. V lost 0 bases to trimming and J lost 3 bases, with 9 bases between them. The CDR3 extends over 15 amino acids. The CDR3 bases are TGCGCCAGCAGCCAAGAACAGGGTTATGGAAACACCATATATTTT. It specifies CASSQEQGYGNTIYF.

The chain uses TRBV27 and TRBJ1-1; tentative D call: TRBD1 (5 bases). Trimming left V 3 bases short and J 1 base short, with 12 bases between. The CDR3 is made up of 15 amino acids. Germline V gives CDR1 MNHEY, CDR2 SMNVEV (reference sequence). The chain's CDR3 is CASSLFPDRNTEAFF. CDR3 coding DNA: TGTGCCAGCAGTTTGTTTCCTGACAGGAACACTGAAGCTTTCTTT.

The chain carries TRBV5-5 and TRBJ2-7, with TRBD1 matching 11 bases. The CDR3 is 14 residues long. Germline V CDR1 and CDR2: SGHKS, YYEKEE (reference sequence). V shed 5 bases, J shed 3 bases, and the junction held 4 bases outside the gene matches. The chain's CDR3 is CASRKGQGVYEQYV. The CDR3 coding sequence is TGTGCCAGCAGGAAGGGACAGGGGGTCTACGAGCAGTACGTC.

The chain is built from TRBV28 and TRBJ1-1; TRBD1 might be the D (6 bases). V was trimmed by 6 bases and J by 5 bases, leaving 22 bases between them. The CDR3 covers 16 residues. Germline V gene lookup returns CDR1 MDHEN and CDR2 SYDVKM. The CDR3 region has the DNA TGTGCCAGCAGAAGTGGGGGCAGCCCAGGGCGGACTGAAGCTTTCTTT. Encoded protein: CASRSGGSPGRTEAFF.